Shown below are 4 T cell receptor beta chains from a single sample sequenced in a study of cytomegalovirus exposure and HLA in healthy donors. The PCR employed 60 Vbeta primers together with 13 Jbeta primers. TCRdb's table, derived via immunoSEQ multiplex PCR, lists solely in-frame clones and lacks some. The table shows some 190,000 clones, with about four fifths occurring only once. The sequenced material came from PBMCs. The receptors come from a female donor in good health and CMV-seronegative.

This chain joins TRBV7-9 and TRBJ1-1; tentative D call: TRBD1 (5 bases). The germline gives CDR1 SEHNR, CDR2 FQNEAQ (reference sequence). This CDR3 has 11 amino acids. The V and J ends lost 5 bases and 7 bases respectively, with 8 bases between them. The CDR3 region is CASSRQFEAFF. The DNA for the CDR3 is TGTGCCAGCAGCCGACAGTTTGAAGCTTTCTTT.

CDR3 nucleotide sequence: TGTGCCACCAGCAGAGATAGAAGGACAGGGGTGGGGGAGACCCAGTACTTC. It encodes CATSRDRRTGVGETQYF. The genes are TRBV15 and TRBJ2-5; 9 positions agree with TRBD1. V shed 0 bases, J shed 5 bases, and the junction held 10 bases outside the gene matches. This CDR3 spans 17 amino acids. The germline gives CDR1 LNHNV, CDR2 YYDKDF (reference sequence).

On this clone itself: One junction end disagrees with the germline gene, perhaps due to a read error. The chain uses TRBV30 and TRBJ1-6; TRBD1 might be the D (6 bases). This CDR3 spans 14 amino acids. Germline V gives CDR1 GTSNPN, CDR2 SVGIG (reference sequence). CDR3 coding DNA: TGTGCCTGGAGCCGGCAGGGGAGCAATTCACCCCTCCAGTTT. This codes for CAWSRQGSNSPLQF.

The V gene is TRBV5-1, the J gene TRBJ2-7; a weak D match, TRBD2 (5 bases). The CDR3 length is 15 residues. Trimming removed 2 bases from V and 5 bases from J, with 17 bases in between. Germline V lookup: CDR1 SGHRS, CDR2 YFSETQ. The CDR3 here is CASSFKAEAPDEQYF. The CDR3 nucleotides are TGCGCCAGCAGCTTCAAGGCGGAGGCCCCCGACGAGCAGTACTTC. Looking up the rest from reference TRBV5-1 and TRBJ2-7 gives the full variable domain: KAGVTQTPRYLIKTRGQQVTLSCSPISGHRSVSWYQQTPGQGLQFLFEYFSETQRNKGNFPGRFSGRQFSNSRSEMNVSTLELGDSALYLCASSFKAEAPDEQYFGPGTRLTVT.